A single sample is the source of the 13 T cell receptor beta chains below, sequenced in a study of blood T cells in healthy people across ages. Then a second PCR, running roughly 7 to 11 cycles, was carried out with a sample-barcoded 5' primer and a J-beta primer mix. TCRdb processed the 5' RACE reads anew with MiXCR; each CDR3 protein has one entry. The sample includes hundreds of thousands of distinct CDR3 sequences, roughly 32% seen only once; the top ten take 15%. What was sequenced was blood. The receptor set was obtained from a woman aged 80 or older in good health.

CDR3 region: CASSTKIGVGSSTDTQYF. The DNA of the CDR3 is TGTGCCAGCAGTACTAAGATTGGGGTCGGGTCTAGCACAGATACGCAGTATTTT. The chain carries TRBV6-5 and TRBJ2-3; D gene ambiguous. The CDR3 has 18 residues. Trimming pared 5 bases from V and 0 bases from J, leaving 21 bases between. Germline lookup yields CDR1 MNHEY and CDR2 SVGAGI.

This clonotype showed up just once. This clone may be a read error of a much larger clone one base away. The chain combines TRBV5-1 with TRBJ2-5, with unresolved D. V dropped 0 bases and J dropped 5 bases, with 17 bases sitting between them. Germline CDR1 SGHRS, CDR2 YFSETQ. The CDR3 totals 16 residues. This CDR3 is CASSLDPTTNNETQYF. CDR3 coding DNA: TGCGCCAGCAGCTTGGACCCGACAACGAACAACGAGACCCAGTACTTC.

Here the CDR3 reads CASSRDPHNEQFF. The CDR3 region has the DNA TGTGCCAGCAGTCGGGACCCGCACAATGAGCAGTTCTTC. The V gene is TRBV7-3, the J gene TRBJ2-1; the D gene could be TRBD1 or TRBD2 (5 bases each). Germline V gene data show CDR1 as SGHTA and CDR2 as FQGTGA. Trimming removed 6 bases at V and 5 bases at J, with 11 bases between. The CDR3 contains 13 residues.

This clonotype was seen once. The chain has TRBV7-2 and TRBJ2-7, with D perhaps TRBD2 (5 bases). Per the germline V gene, CDR1 is SGHTA and CDR2 is FQGNSA. The CDR3 is made up of 17 amino acids. V was cut by 5 bases and J by 6 bases, with 26 bases left in between. The CDR3 DNA reads as TGTGCCAGCAGCCGTCTCACGCTTGGTGGAGGACGGGGCGAGCAGTACTTC. Amino acids: CASSRLTLGGGRGEQYF.

About this clonotype itself: The junction shows a germline mismatch at one end, possibly a read error. The chain combines TRBV20-1 with TRBJ2-1, with 13 bases that match TRBD2. The germline V gene has CDR1 DFQATT and CDR2 SNEGSKA (reference sequence). The CDR3 is 20 amino acids. The CDR3 loop reads CSARPRRLAGGLSSCNEQFF. CDR3 sequence (DNA): TGCAGTGCTAGACCCAGGAGACTAGCGGGGGGCCTTAGCTCCTGCAATGAGCAGTTCTTC.

This clonotype has ten or more counts. V is TRBV7-2 and J is TRBJ1-4, with a possible D match to TRBD1 (6 bases). The CDR3 sequence is 14 residues long. Trimming removed 5 bases at V and 7 bases at J, with 14 bases between. CDR1 and CDR2 from the germline V gene are SGHTA and FQGNSA. CDR3 DNA: TGTGCCAGCAGCGTGGACAGTTCGGTTGAAAAACTGTTTTTT. This codes for CASSVDSSVEKLFF. The variable domain in full, with the rest retrieved from reference TRBV7-2 and TRBJ1-4, is GAGVSQSPSNKVTEKGKDVELRCDPISGHTALYWYRQSLGQGLEFLIYFQGNSAPDKSGLPSDRFSAERTGGSVSTLTIQRTQQEDSAVYLCASSVDSSVEKLFFGSGTQLSVL.

A remark on this clonotype: This clone may be a read error of a much larger clone one base away. The chain joins TRBV9 to TRBJ2-5; D remains unclear. Germline V gene lookup returns CDR1 SGDLS and CDR2 YYNGEE. This CDR3 has 16 residues. The chain's CDR3 is CASSVVVGTGQETQDF. CDR3 sequence (DNA): TGTGCCAGCAGCGTAGTTGTAGGAACCGGGCAAGAGACCCAGGACTTC.

The J gene is TRBJ1-1, the V gene TRBV11-2; TRBD1 agrees at 8 bases. Trimming at V came to 2 bases and at J to 11 bases, leaving 10 bases not matched to a gene. The V gene's germline CDR1 is SGHAT and CDR2 FQNNGV. The CDR3 totals 14 residues. The CDR3 region has the DNA TGTGCCAGCAGCTTAAGGCAGGGGGCGAGGTTGGCTTTCTTT. This codes for CASSLRQGARLAFF.

Regarding this clonotype: A clone one base away is much larger, so this may be a read error. This chain uses TRBV18 with TRBJ2-3; the D gene is possibly TRBD1 (5 bases). The CDR3 is 14 residues long. Germline-derived CDR1 and CDR2 are KGHSH and LQKENI. The DNA of the CDR3 is TGTGCCAGCTCACCTCAGGGTAACACAGATACGCTGTATTTT. Amino acid sequence: CASSPQGNTDTLYF.

J is TRBJ1-2 and V is TRBV18; D uncertain. Trimming shortened V by 3 bases and J by 4 bases, and 15 bases separated the two germline ends. This CDR3 contains 15 residues. Per germline, CDR1 KGHSH and CDR2 LQKENI. Here the CDR3 DNA reads TGTGCCAGCTCACCCGAGCACCCTTATCCCTATGGCTACACCTTC. Translating it yields CASSPEHPYPYGYTF.

The gene calls are TRBV9 and TRBJ2-5; possible D gene TRBD1, 5 bases. Germline-derived CDR1 and CDR2 are SGDLS and YYNGEE. The CDR3 covers 18 residues. Between the trimmed V and J ends, which lost 5 bases and 5 bases, there was a span of 28 bases. This chain's CDR3 is CASSDNERGWGSSETQYF. CDR3 in DNA: TGTGCCAGCAGTGATAACGAACGCGGTTGGGGCAGTTCGGAGACCCAGTACTTC.

This chain joins TRBV6-2 or TRBV6-3 and TRBJ2-5; TRBD2 matches 12 bases. Germline assignment: CDR1 MNHEY and CDR2 SVGEGT. The CDR3 length is 18 residues. The J segment lost 11 bases and the V segment lost 4 bases, leaving 20 bases of the junction unmatched. CDR3 nucleotides: TGTGCCAGCAGTTTTCCATCCTCTAGCGGGGGGGCGAGGAATGAGCAGTACTTC. It specifies CASSFPSSSGGARNEQYF.

This clonotype showed up many times. This chain joins TRBV20-1 and TRBJ2-3; D ambiguous. Trimming removed 5 bases at V and 2 bases at J, with 26 bases between. The germline V gene has CDR1 DFQATT and CDR2 SNEGSKA (reference sequence). This CDR3 spans 18 amino acids. The CDR3 protein is CSALHDVRTPSYTDTQYF. In nucleotides, the CDR3 is TGCAGTGCTCTTCATGACGTGCGAACCCCTTCCTACACAGATACGCAGTATTTT.